The rows below give T cell receptor beta chains drawn from one sample of a study of T cell responses to AZD1222 COVID-19 vaccine. Profiled with immunoSEQ multiplex PCR; TCRdb holds only in-frame clones, not every one. The sample yields tens of thousands of clones, 84% seen once. The sample consisted of peripheral blood, taken on day 0 of AZD1222 vaccination. The receptors were sampled from an adult in good health. Each CDR3 is given with its conserved first and last residue. Fields, in order: clone size, V gene, D gene, J gene, CDR3 protein, CDR3 DNA. D genes are given only for firm matches. The size field is filled for only some rows; it gives once, few, many or a size class.

>NA|TRBV5-6|TRBD1|TRBJ1-6
CASKSRTGIYNSPLHF
TGTGCCAGCAAAAGCCGGACAGGGATCTATAATTCACCCCTCCACTTT
>NA|TRBV3-1/TRBV3-2|TRBD1|TRBJ2-2
CASSSRDSNTGELFF
TGTGCCAGCAGCTCCCGGGACAGCAACACCGGGGAGCTGTTTTTT
>once|TRBV5-4|TRBD1|TRBJ2-7
CASTNGRGQGAWEQYF
TGTGCCAGCACCAACGGACGGGGACAGGGGGCTTGGGAGCAGTACTTC
>NA|TRBV29-1|TRBD1|TRBJ2-3
CSVVGSGGNTQYF
TGCAGCGTTGTAGGGTCAGGGGGCAATACGCAGTATTTT
>NA|TRBV11-3|NA|TRBJ2-1
CASSLVGHEQFF
TGTGCCAGCAGCTTAGTGGGGCACGAGCAGTTCTTC
>once|TRBV6-6|TRBD1|TRBJ1-2
CAGTQTPGTGNGYTF
TGTGCCGGCACCCAAACTCCCGGGACAGGGAATGGCTACACCTTC
>NA|TRBV5-6|NA|TRBJ1-1
CASSLGGGALNTEAFF
TGTGCCAGCAGCTTGGGGGGAGGCGCCCTGAACACTGAAGCTTTCTTT
>once|TRBV15|TRBD1|TRBJ2-7
CATRRDRGQEQYF
TGTGCCACCAGACGTGACAGGGGTCAGGAGCAGTACTTC
>few|TRBV5-1|TRBD2|TRBJ2-1
CASSSSLAGAEQFF
TGCGCCAGCAGCTCCTCACTAGCGGGTGCTGAGCAGTTCTTC
>few|TRBV7-9|NA|TRBJ2-5
CASSPILGAGGETQYF
TGTGCCAGCAGCCCAATCTTGGGGGCAGGAGGGGAGACCCAGTACTTC
>NA|TRBV12-5|TRBD2|TRBJ2-3
CASGLARLAGEPDTQYF
TGTGCTAGTGGTTTGGCCCGACTAGCGGGAGAGCCAGATACGCAGTATTTT
>NA|TRBV5-4|NA|TRBJ2-5
CASSPGEGETQYF
TGTGCCAGCAGCCCGGGAGAGGGGGAGACCCAGTACTTC
>NA|TRBV28|TRBD2|TRBJ2-3
CASSPGVAGGPDTQYF
TGTGCCAGCAGTCCCGGGGTAGCGGGAGGCCCAGATACGCAGTATTTT
>NA|TRBV6-2/TRBV6-3|TRBD1|TRBJ2-7
CASCWTGTYEQYF
TGTGCCAGCTGTTGGACAGGCACCTACGAGCAGTACTTC
>NA|TRBV3-1/TRBV3-2|NA|TRBJ2-7
CASSQVSGATREQYF
TGTGCCAGCAGCCAAGTGTCAGGGGCAACCCGGGAGCAGTACTTC
>NA|TRBV29-1|TRBD2|TRBJ2-7
CSVLAGTSYEQYF
TGCAGCGTCTTAGCGGGGACCTCCTACGAGCAGTACTTC
>NA|TRBV24-1|NA|TRBJ1-1
CAALRGTEAFF
TGTGCCGCCCTAAGGGGCACTGAAGCTTTCTTT
>once|TRBV30|NA|TRBJ1-2
CAWSVSLSGYTF
TGTGCCTGGAGTGTATCCTTGTCCGGCTACACCTTC